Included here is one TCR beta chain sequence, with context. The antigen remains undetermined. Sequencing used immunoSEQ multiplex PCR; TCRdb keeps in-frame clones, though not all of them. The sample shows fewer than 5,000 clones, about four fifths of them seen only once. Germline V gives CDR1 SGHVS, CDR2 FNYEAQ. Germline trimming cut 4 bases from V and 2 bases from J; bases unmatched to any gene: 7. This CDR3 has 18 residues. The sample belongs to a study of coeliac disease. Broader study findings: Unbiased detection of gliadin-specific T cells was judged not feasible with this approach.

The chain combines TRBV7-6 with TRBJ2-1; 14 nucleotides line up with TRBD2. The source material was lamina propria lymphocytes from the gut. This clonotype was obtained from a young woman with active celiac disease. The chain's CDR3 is CASSSGTSGSLAYNEQFF. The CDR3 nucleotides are TGTGCCAGCAGCTCCGGGACTAGCGGGAGTCTAGCCTACAATGAGCAGTTCTTC.